This passage covers 23 T cell receptor beta chains from one sample sequenced in a study of identical twins. Via MiXCR, TCRdb re-called the 5' RACE reads, giving one row per CDR3 protein. The sample has 200,000 to 250,000 distinct CDR3 sequences; around 6.8% are singletons. The same specimen was also included in a second study, on yellow fever vaccine responses in identical twins.

What was sequenced was memory (CD45RO+) T cells sorted from blood. The receptors here all came from a woman under 30 in good health.

This clonotype occurred a few times. V gene TRBV11-1 combines with J gene TRBJ2-5; 13 nucleotides align to TRBD2. This CDR3 has 16 amino acids. The V gene's germline CDR1 is SGHAT and CDR2 FQDESV (reference sequence). Trimming cost V 5 bases and J 2 bases; bases outside gene matches: 5. The CDR3 loop is CASSTRLAGGQETQYF. In DNA form, the CDR3 reads TGTGCCAGCAGCACTCGACTAGCGGGAGGACAAGAGACCCAGTACTTC.

This chain joins TRBV9 and TRBJ2-7, with 10 positions matching TRBD2. J was trimmed by 1 base and V by 2 bases; bases with no gene match: 3. CDR1 and CDR2 (germline): SGDLS, YYNGEE. This CDR3 region has 15 residues. CDR3 residues: CASSVVAGGSYEQYF. The CDR3 DNA is TGTGCCAGCAGCGTCGTAGCGGGGGGATCCTACGAGCAGTACTTC.

In this sample, this clonotype turned up many times. The genes are TRBV12-3 or TRBV12-4 and TRBJ2-5, with D tentatively TRBD2 (6 bases). The CDR3 is made up of 15 amino acids. Deletions cut 5 bases from V and 5 bases from J, with 18 bases between. CDR3 coding DNA: TGTGCCAGCAGTAACCCCGGGACTCTGGGGGAGACCCAGTACTTC. It translates to CASSNPGTLGETQYF.

The chain joins TRBV3-1 to TRBJ1-6, with unresolved D. Germline values: CDR1 LGHDT, CDR2 YNNKEL (reference sequence). The V gene lost 4 bases and the J gene lost 10 bases, with 11 bases spanning the gap. The CDR3 spans 13 residues. CDR3 protein: CASSREVGSPLHF. As DNA, the CDR3 is TGTGCCAGCAGCCGCGAGGTGGGATCACCCCTCCACTTT.

In its sample, this clonotype was seen many times. The V gene is TRBV12-3 or TRBV12-4, the J gene TRBJ2-1; D is possibly TRBD2 (6 bases). The CDR3 is 15 amino acids. Trimming pared 7 bases from V and 0 bases from J, leaving 13 bases between. The CDR3 region has the DNA TGTGCCAGCACGGGCGGGAAGAGCTCCTACAATGAGCAGTTCTTC. It translates to CASTGGKSSYNEQFF.

The chain links TRBV7-3 to TRBJ1-1, with 8 nucleotides matching TRBD1. The CDR3 covers 15 residues. The ends lost 3 bases at V and 1 base at J; junction bases unmatched: 4. Germline CDR1 is SGHTA and CDR2 is FQGTGA. The CDR3 spells CASSLTGQANTEAFF. In DNA form, the CDR3 reads TGTGCCAGCAGCTTGACGGGACAGGCGAACACTGAAGCTTTCTTT.

This clonotype was seen ten or more times. The CDR3 DNA follows: TGCAGCGTGGATGGACAGGGCTCAGATACGCAGTATTTT. Translated, it gives CSVDGQGSDTQYF. The chain employs TRBV29-1 and TRBJ2-3; 8 positions match TRBD1. Germline-derived CDR1 and CDR2 are SQVTM and ANQGSEA. There are 13 residues in the CDR3. J gave up 4 bases and V 6 bases, and 6 bases lay outside the gene matches.

This clonotype was observed a few times. The chain uses TRBV10-3 and TRBJ2-5, with D perhaps TRBD1 or TRBD2 (6 bases each). This CDR3 has 15 residues. CDR1 and CDR2 (germline): ENHRY, SYGVKD. The V end was cut by 3 bases, the J end by 4 bases, with 15 bases between. DNA of the CDR3: TGTGCCATCAGTGAATCGGGGGCACTGGGAGAGACCCAGTACTTC. Its protein is CAISESGALGETQYF.

This chain joins TRBV7-9 and TRBJ2-5, with D tentatively TRBD1 or TRBD2 (5 bases each). Deletions cut 1 base from V and 5 bases from J, with 14 bases between. Germline loops: CDR1 SEHNR, CDR2 FQNEAQ (reference sequence). There are 15 residues in the CDR3. The CDR3, as DNA: TGTGCCAGCAGCTTAGTTCCAGGGCCGGGGGAGACCCAGTACTTC. This codes for CASSLVPGPGETQYF.

The chain's CDR3 is CASTPGGVPLPYEQYF. As DNA, the CDR3 is TGTGCCAGCACCCCGGGCGGTGTACCTTTACCCTACGAGCAGTACTTC. The chain couples TRBV12-3 or TRBV12-4 to TRBJ2-7; D uncertain. With 7 bases removed from V and 2 bases from J, the gap between germline ends came to 21 bases. The CDR3 has 16 residues.

This clonotype came up a few times. The rearrangement links TRBV6-1 to TRBJ1-5; a possible D gene is TRBD1 (5 bases). The CDR3 has 13 residues. CDR1 is MNHNS and CDR2 is SASEGT in the germline V gene. V dropped 6 bases and J dropped 3 bases, with 9 bases sitting between them. The DNA for the CDR3 is TGTGCCAGCAGAGACAGCCTCAATCAGCCCCAGCATTTT. Protein sequence: CASRDSLNQPQHF.

Ten or more counts support this clonotype. This chain connects TRBV12-3 or TRBV12-4 to TRBJ2-7; the D gene is possibly TRBD1 (5 bases). This CDR3 is 17 amino acids long. Trimming removed 1 base at V and 2 bases at J, with 18 bases between. CDR3 nucleotides: TGTGCCAGCAGTTTAGAGGGTAGGGCAGGGCTGACCTACGAGCAGTACTTC. It yields the protein CASSLEGRAGLTYEQYF.

This clonotype was recorded at least ten times. The gene calls are TRBV28 and TRBJ2-1; 9 bases fit TRBD2. Germline trimming cut 4 bases from V and 8 bases from J; bases unmatched to any gene: 15. The CDR3 is made up of 17 amino acids. CDR1 and CDR2 (germline): MDHEN, SYDVKM. CDR3 region: CASSSLEAGGHIHEQFF. The CDR3 DNA follows: TGTGCCAGCAGTTCTTTAGAGGCGGGGGGGCACATCCATGAGCAGTTCTTC.

This clonotype was seen ten or more times. This chain links TRBV12-3 or TRBV12-4 with TRBJ2-5; D unresolved. The length of the CDR3 is 12 residues. V was pared by 2 bases and J by 5 bases, with 6 bases between. CDR3 coding DNA: TGTGCCAGCAGTTTACAGCTGGAGACCCAGTACTTC. Its protein product is CASSLQLETQYF.

This clonotype came up a few times. The rearrangement joins TRBV7-2 to TRBJ2-7; D remains ambiguous. This CDR3 spans 13 amino acids. Germline-derived CDR1 and CDR2 are SGHTA and FQGNSA. Trimming left V 6 bases short and J 5 bases short, with 14 bases between. The CDR3 nucleotides are TGTGCCAGCAGGATAGCTATAGCCCACGAGCAGTACTTC. Translation: CASRIAIAHEQYF.

This chain links TRBV4-2 with TRBJ1-1, with D perhaps matching TRBD1 (5 bases). Trimming took off 1 base at V and 0 bases at J, with 12 bases between the two ends. Germline-derived CDR1 and CDR2 are LGHNA and YNFKEQ. This CDR3 spans 16 amino acids. Written as DNA, the CDR3 is TGTGCCAGCAGCCAAGTTGGGGACCTGGTGAACACTGAAGCTTTCTTT. Its translation is CASSQVGDLVNTEAFF.

This rearrangement joins TRBV20-1 to TRBJ2-6, with 13 bases lining up with TRBD2. The CDR3 contains 15 residues. CDR1 and CDR2 (germline): DFQATT, SNEGSKA (reference sequence). V was pared by 6 bases and J by 5 bases, with 4 bases of the junction left unmatched. The CDR3 loop is CSARTSGSWANVLTF. The CDR3 DNA follows: TGCAGTGCGCGGACTAGCGGGAGCTGGGCCAACGTCCTGACTTTC.

This clonotype was seen many times. In DNA form, the CDR3 reads TGTGCCAGCAGCTTTCCAGGGACAGGGGCCGATTTAACCTATGGCTACACCTTC. As protein: CASSFPGTGADLTYGYTF. The chain couples TRBV5-4 to TRBJ1-2; 10 positions match TRBD1. The CDR3 contains 18 residues. The germline V gene encodes CDR1 SGHNT and CDR2 YYREEE (reference sequence). V lost 2 bases to trimming and J lost 4 bases; unmatched junction nucleotides: 14.

The chain carries TRBV3-1 and TRBJ1-5; a possible D gene is TRBD1 (5 bases). In germline, CDR1 is LGHDT, CDR2 YNNKEL (reference sequence). The CDR3 has 13 residues. The V end lost 3 bases, the J end lost 14 bases, and 17 bases lay between the germline ends. Written as DNA, the CDR3 is TGTGCCAGCAGCCAGCTAACCGGGGAGGGGAAGCATTTT. Translating it yields CASSQLTGEGKHF.

This clonotype was seen at least ten times. The chain combines TRBV11-3 with TRBJ2-3; D possibly uses TRBD1 or TRBD2 (5 bases each). With 1 base removed from V and 6 bases from J, the gap between germline ends came to 11 bases. The CDR3 runs 14 residues. CDR1 and CDR2 from the germline V gene are SGHNT and YENEEA. CDR3 loop: CASSLGQGEDTQYF. DNA for the CDR3: TGTGCCAGCAGCTTAGGGCAGGGAGAGGATACGCAGTATTTT.

The V gene is TRBV7-9, the J gene TRBJ2-1, with TRBD2 matching over 11 bases. The CDR3 extends over 13 amino acids. Germline lookup yields CDR1 SEHNR and CDR2 FQNEAQ (reference sequence). V was pared by 5 bases and J by 13 bases, with 7 bases of the junction left unmatched. The CDR3 is CASSPPSGGTQFF. CDR3 sequence (DNA): TGTGCCAGCAGCCCCCCTAGCGGGGGGACTCAGTTCTTC.

This clonotype was seen ten or more times. V usage is TRBV12-3 or TRBV12-4 and J usage is TRBJ1-1; no firm D call. Trimming left V 2 bases short and J 5 bases short, with 0 bases between. The CDR3 is 10 residues long. CDR3 in amino acids: CASSLTEAFF. CDR3 nucleotides: TGTGCCAGCAGTTTAACTGAAGCTTTCTTT.

This clonotype was detected ten times or more. The chain uses TRBV12-3 or TRBV12-4 and TRBJ1-1, with D perhaps matching TRBD1 (6 bases). The CDR3 consists of 14 residues. The V end lost 7 bases, the J end lost 0 bases, and 12 bases lay between the germline ends. The CDR3 protein is CASKRGGLNTEAFF. For the CDR3, the DNA is TGTGCCAGCAAGAGGGGGGGGTTGAACACTGAAGCTTTCTTT.